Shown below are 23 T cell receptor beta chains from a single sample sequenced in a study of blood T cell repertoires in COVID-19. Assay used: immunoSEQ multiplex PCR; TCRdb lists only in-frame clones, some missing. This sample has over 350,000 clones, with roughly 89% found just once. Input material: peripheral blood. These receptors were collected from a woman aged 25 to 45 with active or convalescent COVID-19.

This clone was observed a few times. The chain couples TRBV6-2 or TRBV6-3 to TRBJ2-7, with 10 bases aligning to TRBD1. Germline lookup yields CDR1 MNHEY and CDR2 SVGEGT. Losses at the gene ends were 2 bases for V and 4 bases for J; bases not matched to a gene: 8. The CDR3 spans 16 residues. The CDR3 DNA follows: TGTGCCAGCAGTTACAGTACGGGACAGGGGTCGTACGAGCAGTACTTC. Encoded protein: CASSYSTGQGSYEQYF.

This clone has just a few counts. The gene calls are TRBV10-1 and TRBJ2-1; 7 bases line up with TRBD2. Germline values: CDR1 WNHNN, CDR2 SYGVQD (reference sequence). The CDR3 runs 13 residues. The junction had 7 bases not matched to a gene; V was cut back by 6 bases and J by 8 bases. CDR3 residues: CASRSGGEDEQFF. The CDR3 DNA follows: TGCGCCAGCAGGTCGGGGGGAGAAGATGAGCAGTTCTTC.

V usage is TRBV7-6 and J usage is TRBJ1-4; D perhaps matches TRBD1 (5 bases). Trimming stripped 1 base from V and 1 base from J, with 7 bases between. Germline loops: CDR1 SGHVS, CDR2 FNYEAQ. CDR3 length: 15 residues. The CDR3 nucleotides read TGTGCCAGCAGCTTAGACGGGGGAACTAATGAAAAACTGTTTTTT. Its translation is CASSLDGGTNEKLFF.

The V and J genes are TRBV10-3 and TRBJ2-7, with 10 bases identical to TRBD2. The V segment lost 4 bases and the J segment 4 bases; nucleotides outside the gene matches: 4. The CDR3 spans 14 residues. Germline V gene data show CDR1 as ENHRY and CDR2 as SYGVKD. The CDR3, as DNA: TGTGCCATCAGTGCGGCTAGCGGGAGTTACGAGCAGTACTTC. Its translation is CAISAASGSYEQYF.

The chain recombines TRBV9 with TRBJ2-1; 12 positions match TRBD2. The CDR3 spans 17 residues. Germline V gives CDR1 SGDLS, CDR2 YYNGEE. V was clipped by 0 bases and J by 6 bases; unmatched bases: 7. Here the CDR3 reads CASSVASSGGAGNEQFF. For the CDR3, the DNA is TGTGCCAGCAGCGTAGCGTCTAGCGGGGGGGCGGGCAATGAGCAGTTCTTC.

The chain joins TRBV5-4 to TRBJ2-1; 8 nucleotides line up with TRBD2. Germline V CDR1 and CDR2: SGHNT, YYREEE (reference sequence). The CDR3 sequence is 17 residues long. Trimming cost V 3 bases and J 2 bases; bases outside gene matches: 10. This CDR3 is CASSWTVAGGPYNEQFF. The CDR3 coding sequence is TGTGCCAGCAGCTGGACCGTTGCGGGGGGACCCTACAATGAGCAGTTCTTC. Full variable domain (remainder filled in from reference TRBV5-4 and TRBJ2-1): ETGVTQSPTHLIKTRGQQVTLRCSSQSGHNTVSWYQQALGQGPQFIFQYYREEENGRGNFPPRFSGLQFPNYSSELNVNALELDDSALYLCASSWTVAGGPYNEQFFGPGTRLTVL.

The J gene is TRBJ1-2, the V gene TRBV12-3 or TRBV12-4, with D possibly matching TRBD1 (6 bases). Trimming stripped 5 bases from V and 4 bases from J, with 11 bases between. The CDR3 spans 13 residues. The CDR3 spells CASSQDRTYGYTF. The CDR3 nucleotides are TGTGCCAGCAGTCAAGACAGGACCTATGGCTACACCTTC.

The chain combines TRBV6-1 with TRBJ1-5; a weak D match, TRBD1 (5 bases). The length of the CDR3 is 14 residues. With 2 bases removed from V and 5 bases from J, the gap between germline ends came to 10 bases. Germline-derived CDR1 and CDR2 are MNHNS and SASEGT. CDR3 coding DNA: TGTGCCAGCAGTGAATCCCAGGGATATCAGCCCCAGCATTTT. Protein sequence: CASSESQGYQPQHF.

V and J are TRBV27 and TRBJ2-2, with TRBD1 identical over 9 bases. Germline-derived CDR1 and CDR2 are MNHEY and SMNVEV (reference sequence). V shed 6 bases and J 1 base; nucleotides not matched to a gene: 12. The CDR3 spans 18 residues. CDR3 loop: CASRSLGAGQGNTGELFF. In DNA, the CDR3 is TGTGCCAGCAGAAGTTTAGGGGCGGGACAGGGGAACACCGGGGAGCTGTTTTTT.

The CDR3 sequence is CAISEVAGGNSDEQFF. The CDR3 nucleotides read TGTGCCATCAGTGAAGTAGCGGGAGGGAATAGTGATGAGCAGTTCTTC. The chain employs TRBV10-3 and TRBJ2-1; 11 positions agree with TRBD2. This CDR3 is built from 16 residues. Looked up from germline, CDR1 is ENHRY and CDR2 is SYGVKD. Trimming took 3 bases from V and 8 from J; bases not matched to a gene: 9.

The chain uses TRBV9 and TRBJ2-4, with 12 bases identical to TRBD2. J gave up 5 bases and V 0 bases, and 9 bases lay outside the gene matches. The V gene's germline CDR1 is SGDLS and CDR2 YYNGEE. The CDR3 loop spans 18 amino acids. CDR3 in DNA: TGTGCCAGCAGCGTAGGAACTAGCGGGGGGCCAACGCAAAACATTCAGTACTTC. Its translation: CASSVGTSGGPTQNIQYF.

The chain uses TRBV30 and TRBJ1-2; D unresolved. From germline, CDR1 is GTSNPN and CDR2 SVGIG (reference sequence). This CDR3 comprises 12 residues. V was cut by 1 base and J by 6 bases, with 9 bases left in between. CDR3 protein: CAWSEVADGYTF. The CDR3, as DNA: TGTGCCTGGAGTGAGGTGGCGGATGGCTACACCTTC.

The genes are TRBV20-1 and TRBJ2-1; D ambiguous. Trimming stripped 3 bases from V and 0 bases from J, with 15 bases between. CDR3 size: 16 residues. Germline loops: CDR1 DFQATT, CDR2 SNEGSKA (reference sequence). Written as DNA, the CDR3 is TGCAGTGCTAGTAGAGGTCAGATAAGCTCCTACAATGAGCAGTTCTTC. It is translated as CSASRGQISSYNEQFF.

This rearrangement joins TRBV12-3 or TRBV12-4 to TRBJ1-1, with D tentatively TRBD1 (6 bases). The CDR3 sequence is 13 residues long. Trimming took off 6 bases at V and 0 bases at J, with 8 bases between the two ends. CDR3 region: CASRRQVNTEAFF. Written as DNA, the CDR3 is TGTGCCAGCAGACGACAGGTGAACACTGAAGCTTTCTTT.

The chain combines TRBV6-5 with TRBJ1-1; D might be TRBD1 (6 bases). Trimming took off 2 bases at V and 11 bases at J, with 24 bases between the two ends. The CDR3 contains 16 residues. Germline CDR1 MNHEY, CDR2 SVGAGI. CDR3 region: CASSYEPRGRAGAAFF. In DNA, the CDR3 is TGTGCCAGCAGTTACGAACCTCGGGGCAGGGCGGGGGCGGCTTTCTTT.

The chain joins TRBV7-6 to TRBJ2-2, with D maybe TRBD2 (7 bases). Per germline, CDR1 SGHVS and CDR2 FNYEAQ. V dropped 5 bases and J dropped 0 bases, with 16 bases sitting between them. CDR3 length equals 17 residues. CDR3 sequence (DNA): TGTGCCAGCAGCCGTAGATCGGGGGGCGCGAACACCGGGGAGCTGTTTTTT. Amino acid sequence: CASSRRSGGANTGELFF. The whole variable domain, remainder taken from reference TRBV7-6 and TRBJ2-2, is GAGVSQSPRYKVTKRGQDVALRCDPISGHVSLYWYRQALGQGPEFLTYFNYEAQQDKSGLPNDRFSAERPEGSISTLTIQRTEQRDSAMYRCASSRRSGGANTGELFFGEGSRLTVL.

The CDR3 sequence: CASSPSWTGSSGNTIYF. For the CDR3, the DNA is TGTGCCAGCTCACCGTCCTGGACGGGGAGCTCTGGAAACACCATATATTTT. The chain recombines TRBV18 with TRBJ1-3; D is ambiguous. CDR3 length equals 17 residues. The germline CDR1 and CDR2 sequences are KGHSH and LQKENI. The ends were cut back, 3 bases at V and 0 bases at J, with 15 bases in the middle.

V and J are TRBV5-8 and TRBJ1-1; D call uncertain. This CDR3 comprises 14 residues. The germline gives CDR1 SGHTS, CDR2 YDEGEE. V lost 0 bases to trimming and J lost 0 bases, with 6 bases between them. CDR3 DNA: TGTGCCAGCAGCTTGGGGCAGGTGAACACTGAAGCTTTCTTT. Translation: CASSLGQVNTEAFF.

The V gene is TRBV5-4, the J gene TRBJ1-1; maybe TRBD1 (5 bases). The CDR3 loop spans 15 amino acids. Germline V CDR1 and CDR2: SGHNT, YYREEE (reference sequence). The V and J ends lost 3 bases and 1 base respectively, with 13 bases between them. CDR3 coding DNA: TGTGCCAGCAGCTGGGGCTCCGACGGGAACACTGAAGCTTTCTTT. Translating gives CASSWGSDGNTEAFF.

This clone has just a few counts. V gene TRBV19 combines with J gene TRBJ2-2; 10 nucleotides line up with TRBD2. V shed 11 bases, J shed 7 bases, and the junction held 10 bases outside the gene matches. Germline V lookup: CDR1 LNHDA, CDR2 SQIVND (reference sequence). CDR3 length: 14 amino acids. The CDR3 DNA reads TGTGCCGCAGAGAGCGGGAGGGCCAACGGGGAGCTGTTTTTT. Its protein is CAAESGRANGELFF.

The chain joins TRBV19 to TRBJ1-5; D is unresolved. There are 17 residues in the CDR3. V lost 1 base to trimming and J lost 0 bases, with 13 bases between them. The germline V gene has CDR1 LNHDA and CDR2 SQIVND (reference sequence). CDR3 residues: CASSIGMRQTSNQPQHF. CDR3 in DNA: TGTGCCAGTAGTATAGGCATGAGACAAACTAGCAATCAGCCCCAGCATTTT.

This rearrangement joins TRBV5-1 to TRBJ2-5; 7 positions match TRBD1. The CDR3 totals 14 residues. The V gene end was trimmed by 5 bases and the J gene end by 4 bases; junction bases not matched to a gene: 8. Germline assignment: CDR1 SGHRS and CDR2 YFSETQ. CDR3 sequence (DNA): TGCGCCAGCAGTTCAGGGGGTAGTGCAGAGACCCAGTACTTC. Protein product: CASSSGGSAETQYF.

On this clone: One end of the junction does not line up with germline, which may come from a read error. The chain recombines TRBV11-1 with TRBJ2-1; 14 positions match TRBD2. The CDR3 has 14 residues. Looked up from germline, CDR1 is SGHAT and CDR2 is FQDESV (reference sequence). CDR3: CASSREGTSGGGIF. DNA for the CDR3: TGTGCCAGCAGCCGGGAAGGGACTAGCGGGGGTGGGATCTTC.